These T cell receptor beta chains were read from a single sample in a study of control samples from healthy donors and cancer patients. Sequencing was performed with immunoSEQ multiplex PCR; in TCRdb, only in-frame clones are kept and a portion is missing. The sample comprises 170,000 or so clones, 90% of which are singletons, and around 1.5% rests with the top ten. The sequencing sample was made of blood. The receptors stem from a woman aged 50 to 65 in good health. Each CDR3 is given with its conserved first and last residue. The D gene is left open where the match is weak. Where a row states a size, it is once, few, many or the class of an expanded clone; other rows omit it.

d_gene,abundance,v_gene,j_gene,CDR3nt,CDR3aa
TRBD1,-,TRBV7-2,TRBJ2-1,TGTGCCAGCAGCTTAGCGGGACAGGGGAAGGTGAAGCAGTTCTTC,CASSLAGQGKVKQFF
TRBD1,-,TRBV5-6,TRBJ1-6,TGTGCCAGCAGCTTTCGCCAGGACAGGGCTAATTCACCCCTCCACTTT,CASSFRQDRANSPLHF
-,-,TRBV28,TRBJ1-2,TGTGCCAGCAGTTTTTGGCGGGCTGCGGACTATGGCTACACCTTC,CASSFWRAADYGYTF
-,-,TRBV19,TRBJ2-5,TGTGCCAGTAGTCCGAACCATCCTGGGACCCAGTACTTC,CASSPNHPGTQYF
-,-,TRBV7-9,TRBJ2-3,TGTGCCAGCAGCCTTCGAGATACGCAGTATTTT,CASSLRDTQYF
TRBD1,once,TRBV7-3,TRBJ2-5,TGTGCCAGCAGCCCCGGGACAGAAGAGACCCAGTACTTC,CASSPGTEETQYF
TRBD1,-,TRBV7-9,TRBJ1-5,TGTGCCAGCAGCAAACAGGGGAATCAGCCCCAGCATTTT,CASSKQGNQPQHF
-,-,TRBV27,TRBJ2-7,TGTGCCAGCACTTCGGGGGTGGCCTACGAGCAGTACTTC,CASTSGVAYEQYF
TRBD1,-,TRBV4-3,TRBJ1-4,TGCGCCAGCAGCAAAGGGCTTAGGGGACAGCCTAATGAAAAACTGTTTTTT,CASSKGLRGQPNEKLFF
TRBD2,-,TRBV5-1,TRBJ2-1,TGCGCCAGCAGCTCACCGGGACTAGCGGTGGATGAGCAGTTCTTC,CASSSPGLAVDEQFF
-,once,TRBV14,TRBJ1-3,TGTGCCAGCAGCTCGACGGGGGACACCATATATTTT,CASSSTGDTIYF
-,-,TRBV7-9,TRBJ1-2,TGTGCCAGCAACGCGACGAACTATGGCTACACCTTC,CASNATNYGYTF
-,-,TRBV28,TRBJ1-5,TGTGCCAGCAGTGGGGCGTTGAGCAATCAGCCCCAGCATTTT,CASSGALSNQPQHF
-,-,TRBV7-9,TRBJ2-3,TGTGCCAGCAGCTTAGAAGGCCCCCCGGCAACGCAGTATTTT,CASSLEGPPATQYF
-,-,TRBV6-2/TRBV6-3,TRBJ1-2,TGTGCCAGCAGTGACTTACAGGAGAATTATGGCTACACCTTC,CASSDLQENYGYTF
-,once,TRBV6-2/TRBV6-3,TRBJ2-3,TGTGCCAGCAGTGGGAGGACAGCTAGCACAGATACGCAGTATTTT,CASSGRTASTDTQYF
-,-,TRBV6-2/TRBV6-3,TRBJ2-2,TGTGCCAGCAGCCCGGGGCCTAAGACCGGGGAGCTGTTTTTT,CASSPGPKTGELFF
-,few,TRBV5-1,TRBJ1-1,TGCGCCAGCAGCTTGTCGGGAGATTCCACTGAAGCTTTCTTT,CASSLSGDSTEAFF
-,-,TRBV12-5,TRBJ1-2,TGTGCTAGTGGTTTGGTGGGGGAAAGGGGCTACACCTTC,CASGLVGERGYTF
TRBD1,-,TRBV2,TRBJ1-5,TGTGCCAGCAGAGGACAGGGGAGTCAGCCCCAGCATTTT,CASRGQGSQPQHF
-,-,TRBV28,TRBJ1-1,TGTGCCAGCAGTTTCAATGAAGCTTTCTTT,CASSFNEAFF
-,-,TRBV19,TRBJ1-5,TGTGCCAGTAGTACCTGGGGGGCGAATCAGCCCCAGCATTTT,CASSTWGANQPQHF
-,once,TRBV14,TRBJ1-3,TGTGCCAGCAGCCAATATGGGCGGGACACCATATATTTT,CASSQYGRDTIYF
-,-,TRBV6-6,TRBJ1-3,TGTGCCAGCAGTGGATCTCTCGGGGGACCGACCTCTGGAAACACCATATATTTT,CASSGSLGGPTSGNTIYF
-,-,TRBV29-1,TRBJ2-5,TGCAGCGTTGACGGCACAGGCGCTATACAAGAGACCCAGTACTTC,CSVDGTGAIQETQYF
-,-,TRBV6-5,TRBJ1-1,TGTGCCAGCAGTTTCGGCCGGTACACTGAAGCTTTCTTT,CASSFGRYTEAFF
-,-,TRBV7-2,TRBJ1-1,TGTGCCAGCAGCCCACCTTTGGTGTGGAGCACTGAAGCTTTCTTT,CASSPPLVWSTEAFF
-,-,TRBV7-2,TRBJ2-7,TGTGCCAGCAGCTTAGACGTCTCCTACGAGCAGTACTTC,CASSLDVSYEQYF
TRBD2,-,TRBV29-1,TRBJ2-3,TGCAGCGTTGGGCGGCTAGCGGGAGCGGTGGAAGATACGCAGTATTTT,CSVGRLAGAVEDTQYF
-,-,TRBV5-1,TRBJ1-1,TGCGCCAGCAGCTTGGGCAGCCTTAACACTGAAGCTTTCTTT,CASSLGSLNTEAFF
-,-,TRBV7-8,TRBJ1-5,TGTGCCAGCAGCAACGCAGTGGTTAACGGCAATCAGCCCCAGCATTTT,CASSNAVVNGNQPQHF
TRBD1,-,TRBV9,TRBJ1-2,TGTGCCAGCAGCACCCACGACAGGGGGTCCTATGGCTACACCTTC,CASSTHDRGSYGYTF
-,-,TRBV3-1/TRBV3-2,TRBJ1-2,TGTGCCAGCAGCCAAAGGGGGAGAGGCGGCTACACCTTC,CASSQRGRGGYTF
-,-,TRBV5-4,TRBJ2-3,TGTGCCAGCAGCTCCCCCCACACAGATACGCAGTATTTT,CASSSPHTDTQYF
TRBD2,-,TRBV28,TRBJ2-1,TGTGCCAGCCGTAGCGGGATAAATGAGCAGTTCTTC,CASRSGINEQFF
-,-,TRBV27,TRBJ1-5,TGTGCCAGCAGTTTACTAATTTCTCAGCCCCAGCATTTT,CASSLLISQPQHF
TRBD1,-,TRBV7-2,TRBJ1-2,TGTGCCAGCAGCCCGCCCGGGACAGGGGACTACACCTTC,CASSPPGTGDYTF
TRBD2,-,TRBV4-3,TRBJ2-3,TGCGCCAGCAGCCAGACCTCGGGCGGGAGACGGAGCACAGATACGCAGTATTTT,CASSQTSGGRRSTDTQYF
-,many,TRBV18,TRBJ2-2,TGTGCCAGCTCAAGGGAGCGCACCGGGGAGCTGTTTTTT,CASSRERTGELFF
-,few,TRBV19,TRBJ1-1,TGTGCCAGTAGTATAGGATTGGGGCAGATGCGCATGAACACTGAAGCTTTCTTT,CASSIGLGQMRMNTEAFF
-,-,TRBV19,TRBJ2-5,TGTGCCAGTAGTATACGACAGAACCAAGAGACCCAGTACTTC,CASSIRQNQETQYF
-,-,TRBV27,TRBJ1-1,TGTGCCACCAGCCGCTTTTCCGGGACAATGAACACTGAAGCTTTCTTT,CATSRFSGTMNTEAFF
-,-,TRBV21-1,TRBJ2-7,TGTGCCAGCTTCAGGTATAACAGGGGACCTCCCTACGAGCAGTACTTC,CASFRYNRGPPYEQYF
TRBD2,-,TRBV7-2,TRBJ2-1,TGTGCCAGCCGCCCAGGGACTAGCGATTACAATGAGCAGTTCTTC,CASRPGTSDYNEQFF
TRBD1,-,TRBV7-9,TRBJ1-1,TGTGCCAGCAGCATGGATCCGGGACAGGGGGTAACTGAAGCTTTCTTT,CASSMDPGQGVTEAFF
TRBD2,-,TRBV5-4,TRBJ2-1,TGTGCCAGCAGCTTGTCTCCGACTAGCGGGGGGAATGAGCAGTTCTTC,CASSLSPTSGGNEQFF
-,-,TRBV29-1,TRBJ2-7,TGCAGCGTTGGGCACAGCTACGAGCAGTACTTC,CSVGHSYEQYF
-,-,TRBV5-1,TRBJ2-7,TGCGCCAGCAGCGAGAGCAGGGGTCGGTACGAGCAGTACTTC,CASSESRGRYEQYF
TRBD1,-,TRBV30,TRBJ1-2,TGTGCCTGGGGTAAGGGGGCTCAGCACTATGGCTACACCTTC,CAWGKGAQHYGYTF
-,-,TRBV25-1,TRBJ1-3,TGTGCCAGCAGTGAATATCCCAGGGGAAACACCATATATTTT,CASSEYPRGNTIYF
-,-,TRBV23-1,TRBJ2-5,TGCGCCAGCAGGGATTTAGGTGGGTCCCAAGAGACCCAGTACTTC,CASRDLGGSQETQYF